This T cell receptor (beta chain) comes out of a study of a mutant IDH1 vaccine in newly diagnosed glioma. Study information: Treated patients had a mean age of about 40 years and a sex split that was roughly 60% male and roughly 40% female. Patients got radiotherapy, temozolomide, or both beforehand, and most got both.

Clones were sequenced by immunoSEQ multiplex PCR, and TCRdb holds only the in-frame ones, with some missing. The repertoire consists of about 44,000 clones, with around 93% occurring once and the leading ten covering under 5%. Details on this clone: Its specificity is unknown.

The germline gives CDR1 SGHDN, CDR2 FVKESK. This CDR3 contains 14 residues. V lost 4 bases and J lost 5; bases outside the gene matches: 7. The sample's time point: week 23, last vaccination. It was 300 ug of mutant IDH1 20-mer peptide that made up each vaccine dose, given with topical imiquimod. Sample: PBMCs, taken from a glioma patient whose treatment included an IDH1 peptide vaccine. The chain combines TRBV14 with TRBJ2-7; 8 nucleotides agree with TRBD1. The receptor was isolated from a man in his fifties or sixties with glioma. CDR3 in amino acids: CASSRRDRNHEQYF. CDR3 DNA sequence: TGTGCCAGCAGCCGACGGGACAGGAATCACGAGCAGTACTTC.